These 19 T cell receptor beta chains were sequenced from one sample in a study of blood T cell repertoires in COVID-19. Some clones are missing from TCRdb's copy, which holds only in-frame ones; the method was immunoSEQ multiplex PCR. Here the sample spans approximately 400,000 clones, more than 65% being singletons. Source material: peripheral blood. These receptors were collected from a human donor with acute or convalescent COVID-19. The donor label of this sample is uncertain.

J is TRBJ2-1 and V is TRBV3-1 (or the pseudogene TRBV3-2); weak D call: TRBD1 (5 bases). The ends were cut back, 2 bases at V and 7 bases at J, with 9 bases in the middle. CDR1 and CDR2 (germline): LGHDT, YNNKEL (reference sequence). This CDR3 has 13 residues. CDR3 nucleotides: TGTGCCAGCAGCCAACTGACAGTAAATGAGCAGTTCTTC. It is translated as CASSQLTVNEQFF.

The chain uses TRBV27 and TRBJ2-7, with D tentatively TRBD1 (7 bases). Germline lookup yields CDR1 MNHEY and CDR2 SMNVEV (reference sequence). The CDR3 has 15 amino acids. V gave up 0 bases and J gave up 2 bases, with 11 bases separating them. This CDR3 reads CASSLSLRGAYEQYF. The CDR3 DNA is TGTGCCAGCAGTTTATCCCTCAGGGGGGCCTACGAGCAGTACTTC.

The V gene is TRBV6-5, the J gene TRBJ2-7; D might be TRBD2 (6 bases). Germline V gene lookup returns CDR1 MNHEY and CDR2 SVGAGI. The CDR3 contains 15 residues. V lost 2 bases and J 1 base, leaving 12 bases between the germline ends. The CDR3: CASSYGGVGSYEQYF. CDR3 DNA: TGTGCCAGCAGTTACGGAGGGGTAGGGTCCTACGAGCAGTACTTC.

The V and J genes are TRBV4-2 and TRBJ2-7; 10 bases line up with TRBD2. This CDR3 spans 16 amino acids. Germline lookup yields CDR1 LGHNA and CDR2 YNFKEQ. Trimming removed 0 bases from V and 4 bases from J; junction bases left unmatched: 6. The CDR3 nucleotides read TGTGCCAGCAGCCAAGAGGGCCTAGCGGGAGAGTACGAGCAGTACTTC. This sequence encodes CASSQEGLAGEYEQYF.

This rearrangement joins TRBV28 to TRBJ1-4; D uncertain. CDR3 length: 13 residues. Between the trimmed V and J ends, which lost 8 bases and 7 bases, there was a span of 14 bases. CDR1 MDHEN and CDR2 SYDVKM come from the germline V gene. CDR3 coding DNA: TGTGCCAGCCTGAGCGGGTTGGGTGAAAAACTGTTTTTT. Its protein is CASLSGLGEKLFF.

Only a few counts were recorded for this clone. This chain links TRBV11-2 with TRBJ2-3, with TRBD1 as a possible D gene (5 bases). Per germline, CDR1 SGHAT and CDR2 FQNNGV. Trimming took 6 bases from V and 2 from J, leaving 12 bases between them. This CDR3 spans 14 amino acids. This CDR3 reads CASRSRGTTDTQYF. CDR3 sequence (DNA): TGTGCCAGCAGATCTAGGGGTACCACAGATACGCAGTATTTT.

The chain combines TRBV5-1 with TRBJ1-4, with D perhaps TRBD1 (5 bases). This CDR3 region has 14 residues. Between the trimmed V and J ends, which lost 5 bases and 10 bases, there was a span of 18 bases. The germline V gene encodes CDR1 SGHRS and CDR2 YFSETQ. The CDR3 DNA is TGCGCCAGCAGGGGGGAGGTTAGCAGCAGAAAACTGTTTTTT. Translation: CASRGEVSSRKLFF.

The chain joins TRBV18 to TRBJ2-5; a weak D match, TRBD2 (5 bases). CDR1 is KGHSH and CDR2 is LQKENI in the germline V gene. Trimming pared 0 bases from V and 5 bases from J, leaving 13 bases between. The CDR3 spans 15 residues. This CDR3 is CASSPPTSGRETQYF. CDR3 coding DNA: TGTGCCAGCTCACCACCTACTAGTGGTCGGGAGACCCAGTACTTC.

This clone occurred a few times. The rearrangement uses TRBV18 and TRBJ1-4; D is possibly TRBD1 (6 bases). The CDR3 loop spans 15 amino acids. The germline CDR1 and CDR2 sequences are KGHSH and LQKENI. Trimming took 5 bases from V and 3 from J, leaving 13 bases between them. For the CDR3, the DNA is TGTGCCAGCTCATTGACAGGAGCCCCTAATGAAAAACTGTTTTTT. Amino acids: CASSLTGAPNEKLFF.

Worth noting for this clone: Other DNA sequences from this sample encode an identical CDR3 as well. V usage is TRBV7-9 and J usage is TRBJ1-4; TRBD1 agrees at 7 bases. The CDR3 is made up of 15 amino acids. Germline lookup yields CDR1 SEHNR and CDR2 FQNEAQ (reference sequence). The junction had 2 bases not matched to a gene; V was cut back by 1 base and J by 3 bases. CDR3 sequence (DNA): TGTGCCAGCAGCTTAGGAGGGACAGCTAATGAAAAACTGTTTTTT. This gives the protein CASSLGGTANEKLFF.

V gene TRBV9 combines with J gene TRBJ1-6; TRBD1 aligns across 7 bases. V lost 10 bases, J lost 1 base, and 26 bases stayed unmatched. The length of the CDR3 is 21 residues. Germline V lookup: CDR1 SGDLS, CDR2 YYNGEE. The CDR3 nucleotides are TGTGCCCCAAAGAGGCCTGGGACAGAAATCTATCCGAAATCCTATAATTCACCCCTCCACTTT. Amino acids: CAPKRPGTEIYPKSYNSPLHF.

The rearrangement links TRBV28 to TRBJ1-4; D is uncertain. Trimming stripped 2 bases from V and 5 bases from J, with 12 bases between. Germline V gene lookup returns CDR1 MDHEN and CDR2 SYDVKM. This CDR3 has 15 amino acids. The CDR3 loop reads CASSLTRRGNEKLFF. Written as DNA, the CDR3 is TGTGCCAGCAGTTTAACCCGAAGAGGGAATGAAAAACTGTTTTTT.

This clone turned up a few times. This chain uses TRBV7-9 with TRBJ2-5; perhaps TRBD2 as D (7 bases). The CDR3 length is 16 residues. Per germline, CDR1 SEHNR and CDR2 FQNEAQ (reference sequence). The ends were cut back, 5 bases at V and 2 bases at J, with 18 bases in the middle. CDR3 residues: CASSRSSGRGQETQYF. In nucleotides, the CDR3 is TGTGCCAGCAGCCGGTCGTCAGGGAGGGGGCAAGAGACCCAGTACTTC.

CDR3 in DNA: TGTGCCAGCGGGGGCCTTAGCACAGATACGCAGTATTTT. Translated, it gives CASGGLSTDTQYF. The chain joins TRBV12-3 or TRBV12-4 to TRBJ2-3, with D possibly being TRBD1 (6 bases). This CDR3 comprises 13 residues. V lost 8 bases and J 0 bases, leaving 9 bases between the germline ends.

This chain connects TRBV5-1 to TRBJ1-6; no clear D gene. Between the trimmed V and J ends, which lost 4 bases and 1 base, there was a span of 12 bases. The CDR3 contains 16 residues. Germline V CDR1 and CDR2: SGHRS, YFSETQ. The CDR3 loop is CASSPLSESYNSPLHF. The CDR3 DNA follows: TGCGCCAGCAGCCCCCTTTCAGAATCCTATAATTCACCCCTCCACTTT.

In DNA, the CDR3 is TGTGCCAGTAGTATCTCCGGGGGGAACCCCTACAATGAGCAGTTCTTC. Its protein product is CASSISGGNPYNEQFF. This chain joins TRBV19 and TRBJ2-1, with 7 positions matching TRBD2. The V gene's germline CDR1 is LNHDA and CDR2 SQIVND (reference sequence). CDR3 length: 16 residues. Germline trimming cut 3 bases from V and 2 bases from J; bases unmatched to any gene: 7.

This rearrangement joins TRBV6-5 to TRBJ1-2; 9 bases match TRBD1. Germline lookup yields CDR1 MNHEY and CDR2 SVGAGI. J lost 5 bases, V lost 2 bases, and 9 bases had no gene match. The CDR3 extends over 16 amino acids. The CDR3 nucleotides read TGTGCCAGCAGTTACAATACTGGAGGACAGGGGTATGGCTACACCTTC. Translating gives CASSYNTGGQGYGYTF.

Only one count was recorded for this clone. In nucleotides, the CDR3 is TGCGCCAGCAGCTTGGGCCCCTCGGTCGGGGCCAACGTCCTGACTTTC. This gives the protein CASSLGPSVGANVLTF. The rearrangement uses TRBV5-1 and TRBJ2-6; D unclear. Trimming cost V 0 bases and J 4 bases, with 11 bases left between them. This CDR3 spans 16 amino acids. Germline V gene data show CDR1 as SGHRS and CDR2 as YFSETQ.

This rearrangement joins TRBV11-3 to TRBJ2-7; 7 bases fit TRBD2. After removal of 6 bases from V and 4 bases from J, the junction contained 6 bases not matched to a gene. CDR3 length: 13 residues. The germline CDR1 and CDR2 sequences are SGHNT and YENEEA. Here the CDR3 reads CASSRAGKYEQYF. CDR3 sequence (DNA): TGTGCCAGCAGTAGAGCGGGGAAGTACGAGCAGTACTTC.